Presented here are 14 T cell receptor beta chains from one specimen sequenced in a study of blood T cells in healthy people across ages (dated by TCRdb to between 2014 and 2017). The library was prepared using 5' RACE. The second PCR ran for about 7 to 11 cycles and used a J-beta primer mix along with a sample-barcoded 5' primer. TCRdb reprocessing: public reads trimmed at Q25 with fastp, clones called with MiXCR, in-frame beta chains kept. Rows merge per CDR3 protein into single entries with the most common DNA and genes. This sample gives approximately 1,700,000 distinct CDR3 sequences in total; about two fifths of them show up just once. The ten largest account for roughly 23% of the sample. Sequences were obtained from blood. These receptors were obtained from a human donor in good health.

This clonotype was observed a few times. The CDR3 DNA is TGTGCCAGCCGGGACGGGACAGGGTCCTACGAGCAGTACTTC. This gives the protein CASRDGTGSYEQYF. This chain joins TRBV12-3 or TRBV12-4 and TRBJ2-4, with TRBD1 identical over 9 bases. The J call may be mistaken, given a closer DNA end match to TRBJ2-7. The CDR3 consists of 14 residues.

This clonotype has only a few counts. The chain is built from TRBV20-1 and TRBJ2-1, with 9 positions matching TRBD2. J gave up 0 bases and V 2 bases, and 5 bases lay outside the gene matches. This CDR3 comprises 16 residues. CDR1 is DFQATT, CDR2 SNEGSKA, per germline (reference sequence). CDR3 nucleotides: TGCAGTGCTAGATCTCTAGCGGGGAGCTCCTACAATGAGCAGTTCTTC. Its translation is CSARSLAGSSYNEQFF.

In the case of this clonotype: One end of the junction is discordant with germline, which a read error may explain. The rearrangement joins TRBV20-1 to TRBJ2-6, with 10 bases lining up with TRBD1. CDR3 length: 14 residues. CDR1 is DFQATT, CDR2 SNEGSKA, per germline (reference sequence). CDR3 coding DNA: TGCAGTGCTCCTACAGGGACAGGGGCCGACGTCCTGACTTTC. Protein sequence: CSAPTGTGADVLTF.

The chain couples TRBV7-2 to TRBJ1-5, with D possibly TRBD1 on 5 matching bases. CDR3 length equals 14 residues. CDR1 is SGHTA, CDR2 FQGNSA, per germline. V shed 4 bases and J shed 5 bases, with 12 bases lying between them. Here the CDR3 reads CASSSDSSYQPQHF. In nucleotides, the CDR3 is TGTGCCAGCAGCTCCGACAGCTCCTATCAGCCCCAGCATTTT.

V is TRBV28 and J is TRBJ2-1; D tentatively fits TRBD1 or TRBD2 (6 bases each). Germline values: CDR1 MDHEN, CDR2 SYDVKM. The CDR3 totals 18 residues. Trimming removed 0 bases from V and 2 bases from J, with 17 bases in between. The CDR3 sequence: CASSLWGGRGTPYNEQFF. The CDR3 nucleotides are TGTGCCAGCAGTTTATGGGGGGGTAGGGGGACGCCCTACAATGAGCAGTTCTTC. Full variable domain (remainder filled in from reference TRBV28 and TRBJ2-1): DVKVTQSSRYLVKRTGEKVFLECVQDMDHENMFWYRQDPGLGLRLIYFSYDVKMKEKGDIPEGYSVSREKKERFSLILESASTNQTSMYLCASSLWGGRGTPYNEQFFGPGTRLTVL.

This sequence joins TRBV29-1 and TRBJ2-1; 10 positions match TRBD1. V dropped 5 bases and J dropped 7; count of bases not matched to a gene: 5. The CDR3 is 13 amino acids. Per the germline V gene, CDR1 is SQVTM and CDR2 is ANQGSEA. This CDR3 is CSVSGQGRNEQFF. CDR3 in DNA: TGCAGCGTTTCGGGACAGGGGAGGAATGAGCAGTTCTTC.

Comments on this clonotype: The conserved final phenylalanine or tryptophan is absent from the CDR3, which likely points to a read error. The chain couples TRBV12-3 or TRBV12-4 to TRBJ1-2; D is possibly TRBD1 (5 bases). The CDR3 is made up of 12 amino acids. The V end was cut by 6 bases, the J end by 3 bases, with 8 bases between. The CDR3 DNA sequence: TGTGCCAGCAGCTTGACAGACTATGGCTACACCTGC. Its translation is CASSLTDYGYTC.

The DNA for the CDR3 is TGCGCCAGCAGCTTGAAGGTTCTAGCGGGGGCCACCGGGGAGCTGTTTTTT. Its protein product is CASSLKVLAGATGELFF. This chain uses TRBV5-1 with TRBJ2-2, with TRBD2 matching 10 bases. The CDR3 consists of 17 residues. CDR1 and CDR2 (germline): SGHRS, YFSETQ. V shed 1 base, J shed 4 bases, and the junction held 7 bases outside the gene matches.

The V and J genes are TRBV15 and TRBJ2-5; D may match TRBD1 or TRBD2 (5 bases each). V lost 0 bases to trimming and J lost 2 bases, with 10 bases between them. Germline V gene data show CDR1 as LNHNV and CDR2 as YYDKDF (reference sequence). CDR3 length: 15 amino acids. The CDR3 spells CATSRERDRQETQYF. In DNA, the CDR3 is TGTGCCACCAGCAGAGAAAGGGACCGACAAGAGACCCAGTACTTC. The full variable domain, rest sourced from reference TRBV15 and TRBJ2-5, is DAMVIQNPRYQVTQFGKPVTLSCSQTLNHNVMYWYQQKSSQAPKLLFHYYDKDFNNEADTPDNFQSRRPNTSFCFLDIRSPGLGDTAMYLCATSRERDRQETQYFGPGTRLLVL.

This CDR3 is CAGNPSDRANYGYTF. Here the CDR3 DNA reads TGCGCCGGCAACCCCTCGGACAGGGCCAACTATGGCTACACCTTC. The chain joins TRBV4-3 to TRBJ1-2, with TRBD1 matching 8 bases. Germline-derived CDR1 and CDR2 are LGHNA and YSLEER. This CDR3 has 15 amino acids. V gave up 11 bases and J gave up 2 bases; unmatched junction bases: 13.

This clonotype has at least ten counts. The chain joins TRBV7-3 to TRBJ1-2; 9 bases match TRBD1. Germline CDR1 and CDR2: SGHTA and FQGTGA. The V gene end was trimmed by 3 bases and the J gene end by 2 bases; junction bases not matched to a gene: 4. This CDR3 has 15 amino acids. DNA for the CDR3: TGTGCCAGCAGCTTGACGGGACAGGGCAACTATGGCTACACCTTC. It encodes CASSLTGQGNYGYTF.

V and J are TRBV29-1 and TRBJ2-5; D perhaps matches TRBD1 (6 bases). CDR1 and CDR2 from the germline V gene are SQVTM and ANQGSEA. The germline V and J ends were trimmed by 8 bases and 3 bases, with 16 bases remaining between them. This CDR3 is built from 13 residues. The CDR3 protein is CSLRGRGEETQYF. CDR3 coding DNA: TGCAGCCTCCGAGGCAGGGGTGAAGAGACCCAGTACTTC.

A note on this clonotype: A single base separates this from a much larger clone, so it may be a read error. J is TRBJ2-7 and V is TRBV29-1, with D possibly called TRBD1 or TRBD2 (5 bases each). Germline V CDR1 and CDR2: SQVTM, ANQGSEA. V was pared by 1 base and J by 7 bases, with 23 bases between. CDR3 length: 16 amino acids. The CDR3 DNA is TGCAGCGTTGAAGTGGGAGAGGGGAGCTCCTACAATGAGCAGTACTTC. Protein sequence: CSVEVGEGSSYNEQYF.

The chain links TRBV10-3 to TRBJ2-3; 10 nucleotides match TRBD1. This CDR3 contains 16 residues. The V segment lost 0 bases and the J segment 2 bases; nucleotides outside the gene matches: 2. From germline, CDR1 is ENHRY and CDR2 SYGVKD. CDR3 residues: CAISESTGGYTDTQYF. The CDR3 bases are TGTGCCATCAGTGAGTCGACAGGGGGCTACACAGATACGCAGTATTTT.